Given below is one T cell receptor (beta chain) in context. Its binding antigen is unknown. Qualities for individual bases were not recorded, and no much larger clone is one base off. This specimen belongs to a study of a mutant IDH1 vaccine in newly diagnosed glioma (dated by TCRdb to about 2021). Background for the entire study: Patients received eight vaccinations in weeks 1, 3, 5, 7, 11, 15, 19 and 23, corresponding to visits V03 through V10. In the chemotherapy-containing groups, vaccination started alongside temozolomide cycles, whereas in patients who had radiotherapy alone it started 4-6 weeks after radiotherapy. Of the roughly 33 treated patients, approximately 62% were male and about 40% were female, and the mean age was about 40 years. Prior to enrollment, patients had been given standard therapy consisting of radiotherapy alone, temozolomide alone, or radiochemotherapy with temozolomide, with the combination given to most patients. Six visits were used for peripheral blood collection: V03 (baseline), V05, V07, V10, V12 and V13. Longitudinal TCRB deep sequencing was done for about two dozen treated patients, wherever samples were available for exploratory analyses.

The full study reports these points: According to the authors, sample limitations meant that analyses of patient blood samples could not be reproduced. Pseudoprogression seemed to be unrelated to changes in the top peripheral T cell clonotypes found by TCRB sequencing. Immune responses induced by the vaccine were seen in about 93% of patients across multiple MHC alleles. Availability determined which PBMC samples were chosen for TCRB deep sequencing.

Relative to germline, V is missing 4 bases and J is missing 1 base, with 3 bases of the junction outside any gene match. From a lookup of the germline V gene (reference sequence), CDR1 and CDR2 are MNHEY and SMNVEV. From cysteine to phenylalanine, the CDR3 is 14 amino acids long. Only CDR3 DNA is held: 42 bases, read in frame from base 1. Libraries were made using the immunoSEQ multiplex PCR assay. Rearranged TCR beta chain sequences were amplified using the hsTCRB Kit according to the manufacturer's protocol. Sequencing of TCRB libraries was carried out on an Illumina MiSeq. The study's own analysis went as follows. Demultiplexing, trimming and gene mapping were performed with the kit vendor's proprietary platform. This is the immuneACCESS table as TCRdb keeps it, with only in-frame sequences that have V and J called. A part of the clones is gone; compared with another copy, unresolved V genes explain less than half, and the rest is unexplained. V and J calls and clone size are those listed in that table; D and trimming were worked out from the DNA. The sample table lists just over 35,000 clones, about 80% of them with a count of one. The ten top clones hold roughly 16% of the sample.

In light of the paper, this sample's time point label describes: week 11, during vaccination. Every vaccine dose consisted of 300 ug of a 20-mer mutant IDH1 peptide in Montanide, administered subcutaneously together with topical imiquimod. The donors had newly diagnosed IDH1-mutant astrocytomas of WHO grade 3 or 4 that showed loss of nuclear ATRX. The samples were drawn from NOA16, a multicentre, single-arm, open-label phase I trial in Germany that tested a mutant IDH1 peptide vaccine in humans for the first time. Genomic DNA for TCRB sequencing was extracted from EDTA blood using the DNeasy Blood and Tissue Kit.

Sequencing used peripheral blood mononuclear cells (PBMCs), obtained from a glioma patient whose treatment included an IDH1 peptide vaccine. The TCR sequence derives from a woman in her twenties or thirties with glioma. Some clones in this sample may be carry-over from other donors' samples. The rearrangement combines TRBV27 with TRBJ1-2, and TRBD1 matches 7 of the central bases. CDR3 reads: CASSSSGGNYGYTF. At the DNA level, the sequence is TGTGCCAGCAGTTCGTCAGGGGGTAACTATGGCTACACCTTC.